These T cell receptor beta chains were read from a single sample in a study of blood T cell repertoires in COVID-19. The table came from immunoSEQ multiplex PCR; TCRdb's copy has only in-frame clones and leaves some out. The sample lists fewer than 150,000 clones, around 79% seen once, with over 15% in the top ten. Sequencing was carried out using peripheral blood. These receptors all come from a man of 80 years or more with acute or convalescent COVID-19. Both conserved end residues are part of each CDR3. Each record gives: clone size, D gene, V gene, J gene, CDR3 protein, CDR3 DNA. D genes are given only for firm matches. Size is stated for part of the rows, as once, few or many counts, or as a class when the clone is expanded.

-,TRBD1,TRBV11-3,TRBJ2-1,CASSLGRGPYNEQFF,TGTGCCAGCAGCTTAGGCAGGGGGCCGTACAATGAGCAGTTCTTC
-,TRBD1,TRBV7-3,TRBJ2-5,CASSLSPGQGPETQYF,TGTGCCAGCAGCTTAAGTCCCGGACAGGGTCCGGAGACCCAGTACTTC
-,TRBD1,TRBV4-2,TRBJ1-5,CASSTRQGGHQPQHF,TGTGCCAGCAGCACCCGACAGGGCGGTCATCAGCCCCAGCATTTT
-,TRBD1,TRBV18,TRBJ1-6,CASSLADRGAPYSPLHF,TGTGCCAGCTCACTAGCGGACAGGGGGGCCCCATATTCACCCCTCCACTTT
-,-,TRBV2,TRBJ2-1,CASSATWRDEQFF,TGTGCCAGCAGTGCCACATGGAGGGATGAGCAGTTCTTC
-,-,TRBV28,TRBJ1-4,CASSLSHNRYLEKLFF,TGTGCCAGCAGCCTATCCCACAACAGGTACCTCGAAAAACTGTTTTTT
-,-,TRBV12-3/TRBV12-4,TRBJ1-2,CASSLRENYGYTF,TGTGCCAGCAGTTTAAGGGAGAACTATGGCTACACCTTC
once,TRBD1,TRBV6-6,TRBJ1-1,CASSLDPGGWNTEAFF,TGTGCCAGCAGTTTGGATCCAGGGGGCTGGAACACTGAAGCTTTCTTT
-,TRBD2,TRBV10-3,TRBJ2-1,CAIGVVAGVNEQFF,TGTGCCATCGGGGTGGTAGCGGGTGTAAACGAGCAGTTCTTC
-,-,TRBV28,TRBJ2-2,CASSSPGDTGELFF,TGTGCCAGCAGTTCCCCGGGGGATACCGGGGAGCTGTTTTTT
-,-,TRBV24-1,TRBJ2-1,CATSTGRITYNEQFF,TGTGCCACCAGTACAGGGCGAATAACCTACAATGAGCAGTTCTTC
-,-,TRBV6-5,TRBJ1-1,CASSLSHSTEAFF,TGTGCCAGCAGTTTATCCCACTCAACTGAAGCTTTCTTT
-,TRBD2,TRBV4-2,TRBJ2-1,CASSQDRQGLAGGRENEFF,TGTGCCAGCAGCCAAGATCGGCAGGGACTAGCGGGGGGCCGTGAGAACGAGTTCTTC
-,-,TRBV11-2,TRBJ2-7,CASSSPPREDEQYF,TGTGCCAGCAGCTCCCCCCCCCGGGAAGACGAGCAGTACTTC
-,-,TRBV9,TRBJ2-3,CASSVAPSGLPDTQYF,TGTGCCAGCAGCGTAGCCCCCAGCGGATTGCCAGATACGCAGTATTTT
-,-,TRBV7-2,TRBJ2-3,CASSLVVGLSDTQYF,TGTGCCAGCAGCTTAGTTGTGGGCCTTTCAGATACGCAGTATTTT
-,-,TRBV18,TRBJ1-3,CASSGQPTLISSGNTIYF,TGTGCCAGCTCAGGTCAGCCAACACTAATAAGCTCTGGAAACACCATATATTTT
-,-,TRBV30,TRBJ1-3,CAWTVTSGNTIYF,TGTGCCTGGACAGTCACCTCTGGAAACACCATATATTTT
-,TRBD1,TRBV10-3,TRBJ2-1,CAIQTSSWTGAGDEQFF,TGTGCCATCCAGACGAGCAGCTGGACAGGCGCGGGTGATGAGCAGTTCTTC
-,-,TRBV6-5,TRBJ2-5,CASSYSVLRQETQYF,TGTGCCAGCAGTTACTCGGTCTTGCGACAAGAGACCCAGTACTTC